This T cell receptor beta chain was retrieved from a study of blood T cells in healthy people across ages. Concerning this clonotype itself: The antigen is not known.

Whole-study findings and limits: Estimated diversity that came from one million T cells was considered an underestimate. Donor CMV status, an unknown factor, possibly confounded changes in expanded clonotypes. TCR beta diversity correlated strongly with naive T cell percentage.

Primed by a sample-barcoded 5' primer and a J-beta primer mix, a second PCR proceeded for about 6 to 11 cycles. Every molecule of cDNA carried a tag from a template-switch adaptor with 12 random nucleotides. TCRdb used MiXCR to reprocess the 5' RACE reads, holding one entry per CDR3 protein. The top ten clones hold around 9.2% of a sample with 760,000 or so distinct CDR3 sequences, 20% to 30% of them seen once. Germline V gene data show CDR1 as DFQATT and CDR2 as SNEGSKA (reference sequence). V was clipped by 5 bases and J by 0 bases, with 7 bases between them. The CDR3 is 12 residues long. Separately, the same data were catalogued under a study of T cells of mothers and their children.

The chain combines TRBV20-1 with TRBJ2-5; no reliable D call. The sequence was collected from a boy aged 10-17 years in good health. The material sequenced was blood. The chain's CDR3 is CSAAPYQETQYF. The CDR3 region has the DNA TGCAGTGCTGCCCCGTACCAAGAGACCCAGTACTTC.